What follows is one T cell receptor beta chain and its context. Those enrolled, adults aged 18 to 89 years, came from about two dozen US areas. Cohort placement rested on clinical history that participants reported themselves. This entry belongs to a study of blood T cell repertoires in COVID-19. Study at large: The United States, Italy and Spain were the sources of the acute and convalescent COVID-19 samples.

Trimming cost V 0 bases and J 8 bases; bases outside gene matches: 6. This CDR3 is built from 14 residues. CDR1 is SGHNT and CDR2 is YENEEA in the germline V gene. The authors' processing: Amplification of reference gene primers was used by the study to estimate nucleated cell counts. Sequencing used immunoSEQ multiplex PCR; TCRdb keeps in-frame clones, though not all of them. V, J and clone size derive from that table, while D and trimming were established from the DNA sequence. The sample carries 250,000 to 300,000 clones, around 80% recorded once. V is TRBV11-3 and J is TRBJ1-2; 7 nucleotides align to TRBD1. The receptor was isolated from a man aged 30-40 years with acute COVID-19. Sequenced input: PBMCs or T cells enriched from blood (not recorded which). CDR3 coding DNA: TGTGCCAGCAGCTTAGATATGACAGGGATAGGCTACACCTTC. Its protein product is CASSLDMTGIGYTF.